The entry below gives a single T cell receptor (beta chain) sequence along with its context. The antigen is not known. V was cut by 3 bases and J by 6 bases, with 15 bases left in between. Germline-derived CDR1 and CDR2 are MDHEN and SYDVKM. The CDR3 sequence is 14 residues long. Use of 60 Vbeta and 13 Jbeta primers characterized the PCR. Some clones are missing from TCRdb's copy, which holds only in-frame ones; the method was immunoSEQ multiplex PCR. Of 99,000 or so clones in the sample, about 80% were seen once. The data originate from a study of cytomegalovirus exposure and HLA in healthy donors. Points from the study as a whole: Some public TCRs appeared in many individuals, while most sequences were rare. Trimming of TCR beta V- and J-genes showed a link, identified in a later analysis, to a missense DCLRE1C variant.

This chain joins TRBV28 and TRBJ2-7; D ambiguous. The sequenced material came from PBMCs. The source of this sequence is a woman in her late teens or twenties in good health and CMV-seropositive. CDR3 residues: CASSFRHPDGEQYF. The CDR3 DNA reads TGTGCCAGCAGTTTCCGACACCCGGATGGCGAGCAGTACTTC.